This T cell receptor (beta chain) emerged from a study of blood T cell repertoires in COVID-19. Clones were read by immunoSEQ multiplex PCR, and TCRdb kept only the in-frame ones, dropping some. The data show 160,000 or so clones, 70% to 90% seen once. In germline, CDR1 is SGHNT, CDR2 YENEEA. V was pared by 3 bases and J by 6 bases, with 6 bases of the junction left unmatched. CDR3 length: 15 residues. The gene calls are TRBV11-3 and TRBJ2-2; 8 bases align to TRBD2. The sequence came from a human donor in a cohort sampled during active COVID-19. Source material: peripheral blood. The CDR3 coding sequence is TGTGCCAGCAGCTTGCCAGCGGGAGAGCCCGGGGAGCTGTTTTTT. This encodes CASSLPAGEPGELFF.